Reported below is one T cell receptor beta chain. CDR3 length: 11 amino acids. V gave up 4 bases and J gave up 3 bases, with 5 bases separating them. The germline V gene has CDR1 SGHRS and CDR2 YFSETQ. This sample was included in a study of T-cell memory formation after mild COVID-19. TCRdb passed the 5' RACE reads through MiXCR, listing each CDR3 protein once. The sample has a few hundred thousand distinct CDR3 sequences, about 22% seen once. This chain links TRBV5-1 with TRBJ2-7; D gene ambiguous. The receptor's source is an adult woman who had mild COVID-19 (a few samples of this study predate the infection). Cell type and time point are not known. Sequences were obtained from PBMCs or a T cell subset sorted from them (not recorded which). The DNA of the CDR3 is TGCGCCAGCAGCGACAACTACGAGCAGTACTTC. Its translation is CASSDNYEQYF.